The entry below gives a single T cell receptor beta chain sequence along with its context. No antigen is known for it. The naive gate required viable CD3+CD4+ or CD3+CD8+ cells with CCR7+CD45RA+CD45RO-CD95-CD27+CD28+ phenotype. This CDR3 has 17 amino acids. Germline V gene lookup returns CDR1 SEHNR and CDR2 FQNEAQ (reference sequence). V gave up 5 bases and J gave up 0 bases, with 18 bases separating them. This entry comes from a study of T cells after posttransplantation cyclophosphamide. Findings and caveats of the study: Tissue-infiltrating T cells from skin or gut overlapped little with blood T cells. Recipient CMV seropositivity and CMV reactivation strongly tracked TRB clonality.

The assay was immunoSEQ multiplex PCR, and TCRdb's table has in-frame clones only and misses some. The repertoire holds 23,000 or so clones, with nearly 99% as singletons. The chain employs TRBV7-9 and TRBJ2-3, with D possibly matching TRBD2 (5 bases). The clonotype originates from a man aged 35-49 years in good health, CMV-negative, and a related stem cell transplant donor. Input material: naive CD8+ T cells sorted from PBMCs. The CDR3 DNA reads TGTGCCAGCAGCGCGCTTGCTGTGCGGGCGAGCACAGATACGCAGTATTTT. Translating it yields CASSALAVRASTDTQYF.